One and the same sample provided the 32 T cell receptor beta chains below, sequenced in a study of blood T cell repertoires in COVID-19. Data came from immunoSEQ multiplex PCR; TCRdb stores just in-frame clones and leaves some out. This sample yields roughly 80,000 clones, of which around 90% are seen a single time; about 8.2% belongs to the top ten. Sequencing input: peripheral blood. The receptors originated from a human donor in a cohort sampled during active COVID-19.

The V gene is TRBV7-9, the J gene TRBJ1-2, with 11 nucleotides matching TRBD1. The V gene end was trimmed by 5 bases and the J gene end by 6 bases; junction bases not matched to a gene: 2. This CDR3 region has 13 residues. CDR1 is SEHNR and CDR2 is FQNEAQ in the germline V gene (reference sequence). The DNA of the CDR3 is TGTGCCAGCAGCGGGGACAGGGGGGATGGCTACACCTTC. Protein: CASSGDRGDGYTF.

This clone showed up just once. The rearrangement joins TRBV11-3 to TRBJ2-4, with no clear D. There are 15 residues in the CDR3. V was clipped by 5 bases and J by 1 base, with 12 bases between them. Germline V gene data show CDR1 as SGHNT and CDR2 as YENEEA. CDR3: CASSPGGGAKNIQYF. For the CDR3, the DNA is TGTGCCAGCAGCCCCGGCGGTGGTGCCAAAAACATTCAGTACTTC.

The chain has TRBV14 and TRBJ2-2, with D perhaps TRBD2 (5 bases). V was trimmed by 2 bases and J by 8 bases, leaving 12 bases between them. This CDR3 has 14 amino acids. Germline V gives CDR1 SGHDN, CDR2 FVKESK. The CDR3 DNA follows: TGTGCCAGCAGCCAAAGTTCGTGGAGGGGGGAGCTGTTTTTT. Protein: CASSQSSWRGELFF.

The chain recombines TRBV20-1 with TRBJ2-3; the match to TRBD2 covers 10 bases. The V and J ends lost 3 bases and 6 bases, in that order; junction bases with no gene match: 6. Germline loops: CDR1 DFQATT, CDR2 SNEGSKA (reference sequence). CDR3 size: 14 residues. The CDR3 reads CSASSGTSVDTQYF. The DNA for the CDR3 is TGCAGTGCTAGTTCCGGGACTAGCGTCGATACGCAGTATTTT.

The chain uses TRBV5-1 and TRBJ1-1; D is uncertain. The CDR3 length is 13 residues. V gave up 0 bases and J gave up 1 base, with 4 bases separating them. Germline CDR1 and CDR2: SGHRS and YFSETQ. CDR3: CASSLGGNTEAFF. The CDR3 coding sequence is TGCGCCAGCAGCTTGGGAGGGAACACTGAAGCTTTCTTT.

This chain links TRBV24-1 with TRBJ1-5, with D unclear. Trimming left V 4 bases short and J 1 base short, with 7 bases between. This CDR3 is built from 14 residues. Germline CDR1 is KGHDR and CDR2 is SFDVKD. The CDR3 spells CATSEKQSNQPQHF. The CDR3 nucleotides read TGTGCCACCAGTGAGAAACAGAGCAATCAGCCCCAGCATTTT.

V and J are TRBV3-1 (or the pseudogene TRBV3-2) and TRBJ2-2, with D perhaps matching TRBD1 (6 bases). Germline-derived CDR1 and CDR2 are LGHDT and YNNKEL (reference sequence). V was trimmed by 4 bases and J by 1 base, leaving 7 bases between them. The CDR3 sequence is 14 residues long. CDR3 DNA sequence: TGTGCCAGCAGCCCGACAGGGAACACCGGGGAGCTGTTTTTT. Protein product: CASSPTGNTGELFF.

This sequence joins TRBV21-1 and TRBJ2-3; no DNA check was done on the table's D call, TRBD1. TRBV21-1 is labeled a pseudogene. CDR3 length equals 17 residues. The DNA for the CDR3 is TGTGCCAGCAGCATTTCCAGAGACAGGGGCTTCACAGATACGCAGTATTTT. It specifies CASSISRDRGFTDTQYF.

V gene TRBV11-2 combines with J gene TRBJ1-1; maybe TRBD1 (5 bases). Trimming removed 6 bases from V and 1 base from J, with 15 bases in between. Germline V lookup: CDR1 SGHAT, CDR2 FQNNGV. This CDR3 is built from 15 residues. CDR3: CASRLQGLRNTEAFF. CDR3 DNA: TGTGCCAGCAGGCTTCAGGGTTTGAGGAACACTGAAGCTTTCTTT.

The rearrangement uses TRBV3-1 (or the pseudogene TRBV3-2) and TRBJ1-4; 7 bases align to TRBD1. In germline, CDR1 is LGHDT, CDR2 YNNKEL (reference sequence). The CDR3 sequence is 16 residues long. The J segment lost 8 bases and the V segment lost 3 bases, leaving 12 bases of the junction unmatched. DNA for the CDR3: TGTGCCAGCAGCCAGGACAGGACCGCGGATGACGAAAAACTGTTTTTT. Residues: CASSQDRTADDEKLFF.

The chain combines TRBV19 with TRBJ1-6, with a possible D match to TRBD1 (5 bases). The CDR3 contains 15 residues. Trimming removed 2 bases from V and 8 bases from J, with 13 bases in between. The germline gives CDR1 LNHDA, CDR2 SQIVND (reference sequence). The CDR3 here is CASSIRRGVDSPLHF. CDR3 DNA sequence: TGTGCCAGTAGTATAAGAAGGGGCGTTGATTCACCCCTCCACTTT.

This chain connects TRBV18 to TRBJ2-6; TRBD2 might be the D (5 bases). V lost 6 bases, J lost 0 bases, and 21 bases lay in between. CDR1 and CDR2 from the germline V gene are KGHSH and LQKENI. The CDR3 totals 19 residues. The CDR3 DNA reads TGTGCCAGCTCGGCCTGGGTCGCGGGTGAAACCTCTGGGGCCAACGTCCTGACTTTC. The encoded protein is CASSAWVAGETSGANVLTF.

V and J are TRBV5-5 and TRBJ2-7; the match to TRBD2 covers 9 bases. V lost 3 bases to trimming and J lost 0 bases; unmatched junction nucleotides: 7. This CDR3 region has 16 residues. Germline CDR1 is SGHKS and CDR2 is YYEKEE (reference sequence). The CDR3 reads CASSSGLARTSYEQYF. The DNA of the CDR3 is TGTGCCAGCAGCTCCGGACTAGCGAGAACCTCCTACGAGCAGTACTTC.

This rearrangement joins TRBV27 to TRBJ1-2; possibly TRBD1 for D (5 bases). CDR1 is MNHEY and CDR2 is SMNVEV in the germline V gene (reference sequence). V was cut by 3 bases and J by 2 bases, with 10 bases left in between. There are 14 residues in the CDR3. The CDR3 here is CASSFGQGNYGYTF. CDR3 nucleotide sequence: TGTGCCAGCAGTTTCGGTCAGGGCAACTATGGCTACACCTTC.

The chain couples TRBV3-1 (or the pseudogene TRBV3-2) to TRBJ1-2; 7 nucleotides match TRBD1. The V gene's germline CDR1 is LGHDT and CDR2 YNNKEL (reference sequence). V shed 1 base, J shed 2 bases, and the junction held 7 bases outside the gene matches. This CDR3 comprises 16 residues. CDR3 sequence: CASSQAGTVNNYGYTF. In nucleotides, the CDR3 is TGTGCCAGCAGCCAAGCCGGGACAGTAAACAACTATGGCTACACCTTC.

The DNA for the CDR3 is TGTGCCAGCAGTTACGGGGGAGGCTACAATGAGCAGTTCTTC. Translation gives CASSYGGGYNEQFF. V is TRBV6-5 and J is TRBJ2-1; D perhaps matches TRBD2 (6 bases). The CDR3 is 14 amino acids. V lost 2 bases and J 3 bases, leaving 8 bases between the germline ends. Germline V gene lookup returns CDR1 MNHEY and CDR2 SVGAGI.

The chain combines TRBV2 with TRBJ1-3; 7 bases align to TRBD1. The V gene end was trimmed by 2 bases and the J gene end by 1 base; junction bases not matched to a gene: 8. The CDR3 has 17 amino acids. Per the germline V gene, CDR1 is SNHLY and CDR2 is FYNNEI. The CDR3 sequence is CASSERTGLQSGNTIYF. The CDR3 DNA is TGTGCCAGCAGTGAACGGACAGGCCTGCAGTCTGGAAACACCATATATTTT.

The chain recombines TRBV6-1 with TRBJ1-6; no reliable D call. Germline V gives CDR1 MNHNS, CDR2 SASEGT. V lost 0 bases and J 7 bases, leaving 10 bases between the germline ends. The CDR3 runs 15 residues. As DNA, the CDR3 is TGTGCCAGCAGTGAAGCTGGGCCGAACAATTCACCCCTCCACTTT. Protein product: CASSEAGPNNSPLHF.

The chain joins TRBV7-6 to TRBJ2-2, with 16 bases lining up with TRBD2. The V segment lost 4 bases and the J segment 5 bases; nucleotides outside the gene matches: 7. This CDR3 region has 18 residues. The germline gives CDR1 SGHVS, CDR2 FNYEAQ. The CDR3 nucleotides are TGTGCCAGCAGCTCGGGACTAGCGGGGGGGCCGGGAACCGGGGAGCTGTTTTTT. Translating gives CASSSGLAGGPGTGELFF.

The chain links TRBV10-3 to TRBJ1-1; no clear D gene. Germline V gene data show CDR1 as ENHRY and CDR2 as SYGVKD. The length of the CDR3 is 13 residues. The V end was cut by 0 bases, the J end by 7 bases, with 9 bases between. The DNA of the CDR3 is TGTGCCATCAGTGAGTCGGAACAGCTTGAAGCTTTCTTT. As protein: CAISESEQLEAFF.

The chain joins TRBV4-2 to TRBJ2-2; 7 positions agree with TRBD1. The CDR3 spans 15 residues. J gave up 0 bases and V 4 bases, and 2 bases lay outside the gene matches. Per the germline V gene, CDR1 is LGHNA and CDR2 is YNFKEQ. DNA for the CDR3: TGTGCCAGCAGCCCCGGGACAGCGAACACCGGGGAGCTGTTTTTT. Translation: CASSPGTANTGELFF.

J is TRBJ2-2 and V is TRBV27, with TRBD1 identical over 7 bases. V trimming: 0 bases; J trimming: 7 bases; junction bases outside the gene matches: 5. This CDR3 has 15 residues. The germline gives CDR1 MNHEY, CDR2 SMNVEV (reference sequence). The CDR3 bases are TGTGCCAGCAGTTTATCGCAGGGGGTTCACGGGGAGCTGTTTTTT. Translating it yields CASSLSQGVHGELFF.

V gene TRBV18 combines with J gene TRBJ1-1; D is ambiguous. Germline values: CDR1 KGHSH, CDR2 LQKENI. The CDR3 totals 16 residues. The ends were cut back, 2 bases at V and 4 bases at J, with 17 bases in the middle. CDR3 nucleotide sequence: TGTGCCAGCTCACCAAGGCGGGGTATTGATGGCACTGAAGCTTTCTTT. Translated: CASSPRRGIDGTEAFF. The variable domain in full, with the rest retrieved from reference TRBV18 and TRBJ1-1, is NAGVMQNPRHLVRRRGQEARLRCSPMKGHSHVYWYRQLPEEGLKFMVYLQKENIIDESGMPKERFSAEFPKEGPSILRIQQVVRGDSAAYFCASSPRRGIDGTEAFFGQGTRLTVV.

The chain links TRBV30 to TRBJ1-5; 7 bases line up with TRBD1. Germline CDR1 reads GTSNPN; CDR2 reads SVGIG (reference sequence). The CDR3 spans 14 residues. The V and J ends lost 5 bases and 0 bases, in that order; junction bases with no gene match: 4. Here the CDR3 DNA reads TGTGCCTGGGCGGGACAGATTAGCAATCAGCCCCAGCATTTT. Residues: CAWAGQISNQPQHF.

The CDR3 sequence is CASSVGGKWGYTF. CDR3 coding DNA: TGTGCCAGCAGCGTAGGCGGAAAATGGGGCTACACCTTC. The chain recombines TRBV9 with TRBJ1-2; D remains unclear. The CDR3 spans 13 residues. CDR1 and CDR2 from the germline V gene are SGDLS and YYNGEE. Trimming shortened V by 0 bases and J by 8 bases, and 11 bases separated the two germline ends. Together with reference TRBV9 and TRBJ1-2, the CDR3 gives the full variable domain: DSGVTQTPKHLITATGQRVTLRCSPRSGDLSVYWYQQSLDQGLQFLIQYYNGEERAKGNILERFSAQQFPDLHSELNLSSLELGDSALYFCASSVGGKWGYTFGSGTRLTVV.

The sample holds one count of this clone. The chain uses TRBV13 and TRBJ1-1; D not certain. Germline V lookup: CDR1 PRHDT, CDR2 FYEKMQ (reference sequence). The CDR3 consists of 15 residues. V dropped 0 bases and J dropped 1 base, with 9 bases sitting between them. The CDR3: CASSLGLSGNTEAFF. The CDR3 DNA sequence: TGTGCCAGCAGCTTAGGTCTTAGTGGGAACACTGAAGCTTTCTTT.

The chain couples TRBV6-6 to TRBJ2-1; 10 bases are a match to TRBD1. This CDR3 region has 17 residues. Unmatched junction bases numbered 13, after V lost 5 bases and J lost 6 bases. Germline loops: CDR1 MNHNY, CDR2 SVGAGI (reference sequence). The CDR3 sequence is CASSHNFGQGVGNEQFF. CDR3 DNA sequence: TGTGCCAGCAGTCACAACTTTGGACAGGGGGTGGGCAATGAGCAGTTCTTC.

CDR3 protein: CASSLEAGGHGYTF. The CDR3 region has the DNA TGTGCCAGCAGCTTAGAGGCAGGGGGCCATGGCTACACCTTC. The chain uses TRBV7-6 and TRBJ1-2; 8 nucleotides agree with TRBD1. This CDR3 has 14 residues. Germline V gene lookup returns CDR1 SGHVS and CDR2 FNYEAQ. Germline trimming cut 1 base from V and 6 bases from J; bases unmatched to any gene: 4.

Here the CDR3 reads CASSFTQFFRAATEAFF. In nucleotides, the CDR3 is TGTGCCAGCAGCTTTACGCAATTTTTCAGGGCGGCCACTGAAGCTTTCTTT. V usage is TRBV11-2 and J usage is TRBJ1-1, with D perhaps matching TRBD1 (5 bases). This CDR3 region has 17 residues. V was pared by 3 bases and J by 4 bases, with 21 bases between. Germline CDR1 is SGHAT and CDR2 is FQNNGV.

This clone was seen only once. The DNA of the CDR3 is TGCGCCAGCACATCGACAGGGGCCGGCGGGCCCTACGAGCAGTACTTC. It encodes CASTSTGAGGPYEQYF. The chain recombines TRBV5-1 with TRBJ2-7; 8 bases match TRBD1. Germline V gene sequence: CDR1 SGHRS, CDR2 YFSETQ. The CDR3 is made up of 16 amino acids. The J segment lost 2 bases and the V segment lost 6 bases, leaving 13 bases of the junction unmatched. Using reference TRBV5-1 and TRBJ2-7 for the parts outside the CDR3, the full variable domain is KAGVTQTPRYLIKTRGQQVTLSCSPISGHRSVSWYQQTPGQGLQFLFEYFSETQRNKGNFPGRFSGRQFSNSRSEMNVSTLELGDSALYLCASTSTGAGGPYEQYFGPGTRLTVT.

This CDR3 is CAWSGGLAFTDTQYF. Here the CDR3 DNA reads TGTGCCTGGAGCGGTGGCCTAGCGTTCACAGATACGCAGTATTTT. The genes are TRBV30 and TRBJ2-3; the D gene is possibly TRBD2 (6 bases). The ends were cut back, 3 bases at V and 2 bases at J, with 15 bases in the middle. The CDR3 totals 15 residues. Germline CDR1 GTSNPN, CDR2 SVGIG (reference sequence).

The V and J genes are TRBV3-1 (or the pseudogene TRBV3-2) and TRBJ1-3, with a weak D call TRBD1 (5 bases). Germline V gives CDR1 LGHDT, CDR2 YNNKEL (reference sequence). V was shortened by 1 base and J by 3 bases, with 7 bases between the two germline ends. The CDR3 spans 14 residues. CDR3 residues: CASSQGGVGNTIYF. The DNA of the CDR3 is TGTGCCAGCAGCCAAGGGGGGGTTGGAAACACCATATATTTT.